The 23 T cell receptor beta chains listed next were all sequenced from one sample in a study of identical twins. TCRdb passed the 5' RACE reads through MiXCR, listing each CDR3 protein once. The table includes 550,000 to 700,000 distinct CDR3 sequences, roughly 9.5% detected once. The data also belong to a second study, concerning yellow fever vaccine responses in identical twins.

The sample was PBMCs. These receptors came from a woman between 18 and 29 years old in good health.

This clonotype was counted only a few times. DNA of the CDR3: TGTGCCAGCAGCGGGAGGTTCGCCTACGAGCAGTACTTC. Translating gives CASSGRFAYEQYF. The chain has TRBV7-2 and TRBJ2-7; D might be TRBD2 (6 bases). The germline CDR1 and CDR2 sequences are SGHTA and FQGNSA. Trimming stripped 5 bases from V and 2 bases from J, with 10 bases between. The CDR3 runs to 13 residues.

In its sample, this clonotype was seen a few times. This chain uses TRBV6-1 with TRBJ2-6, with a possible D match to TRBD1 (6 bases). The CDR3 is 15 amino acids. The V end was cut by 10 bases, the J end by 0 bases, with 13 bases between. Germline V gene data show CDR1 as MNHNS and CDR2 as SASEGT. CDR3 bases: TGTGCCACCGTGACAGGCCGCTCTGGGGCCAACGTCCTGACTTTC. This translates into CATVTGRSGANVLTF.

This clonotype appeared a few times. The CDR3 region has the DNA TGTGCCAGCACCATAGCGGGAGGGCCCCATGAGCAGTTCTTC. This encodes CASTIAGGPHEQFF. This sequence joins TRBV12-3 or TRBV12-4 and TRBJ2-1; 11 bases align to TRBD2. The CDR3 covers 14 residues. Losses at the gene ends were 7 bases for V and 8 bases for J; bases not matched to a gene: 7.

This clonotype was detected a few times. V and J are TRBV7-2 and TRBJ2-3; D gene uncertain. Trimming shortened V by 2 bases and J by 7 bases, and 16 bases separated the two germline ends. This CDR3 has 15 residues. Germline V gives CDR1 SGHTA, CDR2 FQGNSA. CDR3 bases: TGTGCCAGCAGCTTACTCTCTTCTGGGCGTAATACGCAGTATTTT. Amino acid sequence: CASSLLSSGRNTQYF.

V is TRBV7-3 and J is TRBJ2-7, with D possibly being TRBD1 (7 bases). Germline loops: CDR1 SGHTA, CDR2 FQGTGA. The V and J ends lost 4 bases and 7 bases respectively, with 14 bases between them. The CDR3 totals 13 residues. CDR3 bases: TGTGCCAGCAGCTCTACAGGGGCGGGGGAGCAGTACTTC. Translated: CASSSTGAGEQYF.

The chain employs TRBV4-2 and TRBJ2-3, with 12 bases that match TRBD2. Germline CDR1 reads LGHNA; CDR2 reads YNFKEQ. With 0 bases clipped from V and 5 bases from J, the junction kept 6 bases outside the gene matches. The CDR3 extends over 17 amino acids. The CDR3 DNA reads as TGTGCCAGCAGCCAAGATGTTAAGGGACTAGCGGGAGATACGCAGTATTTT. The encoded protein is CASSQDVKGLAGDTQYF.

The V and J genes are TRBV12-3 or TRBV12-4 and TRBJ2-7; D is ambiguous. The CDR3 is 16 residues long. Between the trimmed V and J ends, which lost 7 bases and 6 bases, there was a span of 25 bases. The CDR3, as DNA: TGTGCCAGCACCTTGAACCTCGCAAGCAGGATCTCCGAGCAGTACTTC. The encoded protein is CASTLNLASRISEQYF.

This clonotype was counted between two and nine times. The V gene is TRBV7-9, the J gene TRBJ1-2; the match to TRBD1 covers 8 bases. CDR3 size: 14 residues. Germline CDR1 and CDR2: SEHNR and FQNEAQ (reference sequence). The V gene end was trimmed by 5 bases and the J gene end by 4 bases; junction bases not matched to a gene: 6. This chain's CDR3 is CASSTGQVVYGYTF. DNA of the CDR3: TGTGCCAGCAGCACGGGACAGGTCGTCTATGGCTACACCTTC.

The CDR3 region is CASSLATSGGNEQYF. The CDR3 bases are TGTGCCAGCAGCTTAGCGACTAGCGGGGGGAACGAGCAGTACTTC. The rearrangement links TRBV7-2 to TRBJ2-7; 13 bases match TRBD2. Germline V lookup: CDR1 SGHTA, CDR2 FQGNSA. The V segment lost 0 bases and the J segment 5 bases; nucleotides outside the gene matches: 1. CDR3 length: 15 amino acids.

This clonotype was observed a handful of times. CDR3 in DNA: TGCAGTGCTAGAGGGGACTACTATAATTCACCCCTCCACTTT. It codes for CSARGDYYNSPLHF. The V and J genes are TRBV20-1 and TRBJ1-6; a possible D gene is TRBD1 (5 bases). CDR3 length: 14 amino acids. The V gene lost 1 base and the J gene lost 3 bases, with 7 bases spanning the gap. Germline loops: CDR1 DFQATT, CDR2 SNEGSKA (reference sequence).

This clonotype was seen ten or more times. This chain uses TRBV4-3 with TRBJ2-2; D not certain. The V end lost 4 bases, the J end lost 2 bases, and 14 bases lay between the germline ends. Germline V CDR1 and CDR2: LGHNA, YSLEER. This CDR3 contains 16 residues. CDR3: CASSPNTNRNTGELFF. The CDR3 DNA reads as TGCGCCAGCAGCCCCAACACCAACAGAAACACCGGGGAGCTGTTTTTT.

This clonotype was seen only a few times. The J gene is TRBJ2-3, the V gene TRBV7-2, with D possibly TRBD1 on 6 matching bases. The V gene lost 10 bases and the J gene lost 0 bases, with 17 bases spanning the gap. The CDR3 covers 15 residues. Germline assignment: CDR1 SGHTA and CDR2 FQGNSA. CDR3: CAIIPRTVSTDTQYF. The CDR3 nucleotides are TGTGCCATCATCCCGCGGACAGTTAGCACAGATACGCAGTATTTT.

This clonotype showed up just a few times. V gene TRBV5-1 combines with J gene TRBJ1-1; D remains unclear. The CDR3 loop spans 14 amino acids. V lost 3 bases, J lost 1 base, and 10 bases lay in between. Germline V lookup: CDR1 SGHRS, CDR2 YFSETQ. CDR3 amino acids: CASSSEIGNTEAFF. The CDR3 nucleotides are TGCGCCAGCAGCTCGGAAATTGGGAACACTGAAGCTTTCTTT.

This clonotype was detected a few times. Since a much larger clone is just one base distant, this may be a read error. This chain connects TRBV7-9 to TRBJ2-5; D uncertain. CDR3 length: 11 amino acids. Germline assignment: CDR1 SEHNR and CDR2 FQNEAQ (reference sequence). Trimming removed 6 bases at V and 1 base at J, with 3 bases between. Written as DNA, the CDR3 is TGTGCCAGCAGGGCCCAAGAGACCCAGTACTTC. This gives the protein CASRAQETQYF. Filled out from reference TRBV7-9 and TRBJ2-5, the complete variable domain reads DTGVSQNPRHKITKRGQNVTFRCDPISEHNRLYWYRQTLGQGPEFLTYFQNEAQLEKSRLLSDRFSAERPKGSFSTLEIQRTEQGDSAMYLCASRAQETQYFGPGTRLLVL.

The chain recombines TRBV12-3 or TRBV12-4 with TRBJ2-5; perhaps TRBD1 as D (5 bases). V lost 4 bases to trimming and J lost 1 base, with 13 bases between them. This CDR3 has 15 residues. The DNA of the CDR3 is TGTGCCAGCAGTTCGATAGGGGTGGGCCAAGAGACCCAGTACTTC. Its translation is CASSSIGVGQETQYF.

This clonotype was detected only a few times. The rearrangement joins TRBV18 to TRBJ2-7; 7 bases map to TRBD1. The CDR3 runs 15 residues. Germline V gene sequence: CDR1 KGHSH, CDR2 LQKENI. V trimming: 2 bases; J trimming: 2 bases; junction bases outside the gene matches: 6. This chain's CDR3 is CASSPEKGAPYEQYF. The CDR3 DNA is TGTGCCAGCTCACCAGAGAAGGGGGCCCCCTACGAGCAGTACTTC. The full variable domain, in which reference TRBV18 and TRBJ2-7 provide the parts outside the CDR3, is NAGVMQNPRHLVRRRGQEARLRCSPMKGHSHVYWYRQLPEEGLKFMVYLQKENIIDESGMPKERFSAEFPKEGPSILRIQQVVRGDSAAYFCASSPEKGAPYEQYFGPGTRLTVT.

This clonotype was detected a few times. The gene calls are TRBV5-1 and TRBJ1-1, with 8 positions matching TRBD1. The CDR3 is made up of 14 amino acids. Germline loops: CDR1 SGHRS, CDR2 YFSETQ. After removal of 0 bases from V and 8 bases from J, the junction contained 6 bases not matched to a gene. The CDR3 coding sequence is TGCGCCAGCAGCTTGGTTCCCGGGACAGGAGAAGCTTTCTTT. Protein sequence: CASSLVPGTGEAFF.

The rearrangement links TRBV7-9 to TRBJ2-7; 9 bases match TRBD1. This CDR3 has 17 residues. V dropped 0 bases and J dropped 1; count of bases not matched to a gene: 7. Germline V gene sequence: CDR1 SEHNR, CDR2 FQNEAQ (reference sequence). The CDR3 here is CASSLADRGYISYEQYF. The CDR3 nucleotides are TGTGCCAGCAGCTTAGCAGACAGGGGGTATATTTCCTACGAGCAGTACTTC.

The V gene is TRBV2, the J gene TRBJ2-3; D tentatively reads TRBD1 or TRBD2 (5 bases each). This CDR3 region has 12 residues. V lost 9 bases and J lost 0, with 7 bases in between. Germline V CDR1 and CDR2: SNHLY, FYNNEI. CDR3 loop: CARGESTDTQYF. Here the CDR3 DNA reads TGTGCCAGGGGGGAGAGCACAGATACGCAGTATTTT.

This clonotype was found many times. This chain links TRBV7-8 with TRBJ1-2; TRBD1 is a possible D gene (6 bases). V was shortened by 5 bases and J by 8 bases, with 15 bases between the two germline ends. CDR3 length equals 13 residues. The germline gives CDR1 SGHVS, CDR2 FQNEAQ. CDR3 sequence: CASSRFGTQGYTF. CDR3 in DNA: TGTGCCAGCAGCCGCTTCGGGACACAGGGCTACACCTTC.

This clonotype was recorded at least ten times. This chain uses TRBV7-9 with TRBJ2-7; D is unclear. The CDR3 runs to 13 residues. CDR1 and CDR2 from the germline V gene are SEHNR and FQNEAQ (reference sequence). The V and J ends lost 1 base and 2 bases respectively, with 6 bases between them. The CDR3 coding sequence is TGTGCCAGCAGCTTAGGGTTCGCCTACGAGCAGTACTTC. The encoded protein is CASSLGFAYEQYF.

The chain is built from TRBV6-5 and TRBJ2-6; D is possibly TRBD1 or TRBD2 (6 bases each). There are 17 residues in the CDR3. V lost 4 bases and J 4 bases, leaving 17 bases between the germline ends. Germline V lookup: CDR1 MNHEY, CDR2 SVGAGI. DNA for the CDR3: TGTGCCAGCAGTTCCAGAGGGGGGTCGGGCGGGGCCAACGTCCTGACTTTC. This gives the protein CASSSRGGSGGANVLTF.

The chain has TRBV7-6 and TRBJ2-1; the D is unclear. CDR3 length equals 16 residues. The V end lost 4 bases, the J end lost 4 bases, and 17 bases lay between the germline ends. Germline lookup yields CDR1 SGHVS and CDR2 FNYEAQ. The CDR3 DNA reads as TGTGCCAGCAGCTCCCAGGCCCTTACCCCTTACAATGAGCAGTTCTTC. This gives the protein CASSSQALTPYNEQFF.